This T cell receptor beta chain is from a study of low-dose radiotherapy and immunotherapy resistance in tumors. Study background: Once cycle 1 day 1 began, patients took oral aspirin 300 mg daily for four cycles.

Noted time point: after trial treatment. The treatment is: LDRT plus nivolumab, ipilimumab, low-dose cyclophosphamide and aspirin (RACIN trial). Gene-specific TRAV and TRBV primers were used for first-strand cDNA, covering alpha and beta chains. For amplifying TCRs, the PCR ran for 15 to 20 cycles with Phusion, which was used together with a constant-region primer and the adapter on the V primers. The mRNA that was isolated underwent amplification by in vitro transcription. TCRdb called the reads again in MiXCR, with one record for every CDR3 protein. The data contain 50,000 or so distinct CDR3 sequences, 23% of them singletons. The CDR3 is 11 amino acids. Germline V gene sequence: CDR1 SQVTM, CDR2 ANQGSEA. V dropped 3 bases and J dropped 6 bases, with 9 bases sitting between them.

Sequenced material: PBMCs, taken after low-dose radiotherapy plus immunotherapy. This clonotype was obtained from a male donor with prostate cancer. The chain employs TRBV29-1 and TRBJ2-7, with D possibly matching TRBD1 (6 bases). The CDR3 DNA sequence: TGCAGCGTTGACAGGGGTCGCGAGCAGTACTTC. Its translation: CSVDRGREQYF.